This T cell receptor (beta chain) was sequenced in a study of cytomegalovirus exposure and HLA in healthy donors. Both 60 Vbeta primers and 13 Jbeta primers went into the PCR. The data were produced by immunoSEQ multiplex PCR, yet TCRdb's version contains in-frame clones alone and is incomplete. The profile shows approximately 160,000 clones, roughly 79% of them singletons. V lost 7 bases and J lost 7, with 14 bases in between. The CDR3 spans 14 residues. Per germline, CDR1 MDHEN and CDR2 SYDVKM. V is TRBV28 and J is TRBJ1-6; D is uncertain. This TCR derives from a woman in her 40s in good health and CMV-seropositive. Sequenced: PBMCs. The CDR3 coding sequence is TGTGCCAGCATATCAGGTCCATACAATTCACCCCTCCACTTT. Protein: CASISGPYNSPLHF.